Below are 12 T cell receptor beta chains sequenced from a single sample in a study of blood T cells in healthy people across ages. A J-beta primer mix and a sample-barcoded 5' primer were used in a second PCR of roughly 7 to 12 cycles. TCRdb processed the 5' RACE reads anew with MiXCR; each CDR3 protein has one entry. Found here are roughly 1,800,000 distinct CDR3 sequences, around half of them singletons; the top ten hold over 2%. What was sequenced was blood. All receptors come from a woman aged 40-49 years in good health.

The genes are TRBV28 and TRBJ1-4; no definite D call. Germline assignment: CDR1 MDHEN and CDR2 SYDVKM. Trimming pared 2 bases from V and 0 bases from J, leaving 16 bases between. CDR3 length: 18 residues. CDR3 amino acids: CASSLPSNQPTTNEKLFF. The CDR3, as DNA: TGTGCCAGCAGTTTACCATCAAACCAGCCCACAACTAATGAAAAACTGTTTTTT. Based on the CDR3 plus reference TRBV28 and TRBJ1-4, the full variable domain is DVKVTQSSRYLVKRTGEKVFLECVQDMDHENMFWYRQDPGLGLRLIYFSYDVKMKEKGDIPEGYSVSREKKERFSLILESASTNQTSMYLCASSLPSNQPTTNEKLFFGSGTQLSVL.

This chain links TRBV9 with TRBJ2-5; possible D gene TRBD2, 6 bases. There are 15 residues in the CDR3. Germline V lookup: CDR1 SGDLS, CDR2 YYNGEE. Trimming removed 4 bases from V and 4 bases from J, with 17 bases in between. DNA of the CDR3: TGTGCCAGCAGCACCGGGAGCGGCGCACTAGAGACCCAGTACTTC. It specifies CASSTGSGALETQYF. Together with reference TRBV9 and TRBJ2-5, the CDR3 gives the full variable domain: DSGVTQTPKHLITATGQRVTLRCSPRSGDLSVYWYQQSLDQGLQFLIQYYNGEERAKGNILERFSAQQFPDLHSELNLSSLELGDSALYFCASSTGSGALETQYFGPGTRLLVL.

This chain uses TRBV6-2 or TRBV6-3 with TRBJ1-2; TRBD1 aligns across 9 bases. Germline values: CDR1 MNHEY, CDR2 SVGEGT. The V segment lost 6 bases and the J segment 5 bases; nucleotides outside the gene matches: 10. The CDR3 totals 15 residues. CDR3 in amino acids: CASSQTGTGLYGYTF. DNA of the CDR3: TGTGCCAGCAGCCAAACCGGGACAGGGCTTTATGGCTACACCTTC.

For this clonotype: Relative to the germline gene, one junction end is altered; a read error may explain this. This chain uses TRBV12-3 or TRBV12-4 with TRBJ1-1; TRBD1 matches at 7 bases. The CDR3 is 13 amino acids. This CDR3 reads CASSVALGQEAFF. The CDR3 DNA reads as TGTGCCAGCAGTGTAGCGCTGGGACAGGAAGCTTTCTTT.

On this clonotype itself: Germline and junction disagree at one end, which may indicate a read error. The genes are TRBV20-1 and TRBJ2-1, with D possibly being TRBD1 or TRBD2 (6 bases each). Germline lookup yields CDR1 DFQATT and CDR2 SNEGSKA (reference sequence). There are 15 residues in the CDR3. The CDR3 DNA follows: TGCAGTGAAACGAGCAGTGGGGGGCCCTACCATGAGCAGTTCTTC. It codes for CSETSSGGPYHEQFF.

In its sample, this clonotype was seen many times. The chain employs TRBV5-1 and TRBJ2-5; D is undetermined. This CDR3 spans 15 amino acids. Trimming left V 0 bases short and J 1 base short, with 10 bases between. The germline V gene encodes CDR1 SGHRS and CDR2 YFSETQ. The CDR3 loop is CASSLEVGPQETQYF. CDR3 DNA sequence: TGCGCCAGCAGCTTGGAAGTTGGTCCCCAAGAGACCCAGTACTTC. Variable domain in full (rest from reference TRBV5-1 and TRBJ2-5): KAGVTQTPRYLIKTRGQQVTLSCSPISGHRSVSWYQQTPGQGLQFLFEYFSETQRNKGNFPGRFSGRQFSNSRSEMNVSTLELGDSALYLCASSLEVGPQETQYFGPGTRLLVL.

This chain connects TRBV9 to TRBJ2-3; 10 bases are shared with TRBD1. This CDR3 has 17 residues. CDR1 and CDR2 (germline): SGDLS, YYNGEE. With 5 bases clipped from V and 4 bases from J, the junction kept 13 bases outside the gene matches. CDR3 nucleotide sequence: TGTGCCAGCAGACCGGGACAGGGGACAATCTTGGCAGATACGCAGTATTTT. Encoded protein: CASRPGQGTILADTQYF.

This clonotype was observed a few times. This chain connects TRBV20-1 to TRBJ2-5; 10 positions agree with TRBD2. The CDR3 extends over 15 amino acids. The V gene end was trimmed by 5 bases and the J gene end by 2 bases; junction bases not matched to a gene: 8. From germline, CDR1 is DFQATT and CDR2 SNEGSKA (reference sequence). The CDR3 loop is CSAARAGGSQETQYF. CDR3 DNA sequence: TGCAGTGCTGCTCGAGCGGGGGGGTCTCAAGAGACCCAGTACTTC.

The chain has TRBV20-1 and TRBJ2-3; no definite D call. The CDR3 length is 17 residues. Germline CDR1 and CDR2: DFQATT and SNEGSKA (reference sequence). The ends were cut back, 4 bases at V and 2 bases at J, with 22 bases in the middle. This chain's CDR3 is CSATNPVGASPTDTQYF. DNA of the CDR3: TGCAGTGCTACGAACCCTGTCGGCGCTTCCCCCACAGATACGCAGTATTTT.

The chain recombines TRBV25-1 with TRBJ1-2, with 12 bases identical to TRBD1. The CDR3 covers 17 residues. The V gene end was trimmed by 4 bases and the J gene end by 8 bases; junction bases not matched to a gene: 14. CDR1 is MGHDK, CDR2 SYGVNS, per germline. The CDR3 is CASSVTGTGGAVGGYTF. In nucleotides, the CDR3 is TGTGCCAGCAGTGTCACCGGGACAGGGGGCGCCGTGGGAGGCTACACCTTC.

There are a few counts of this clonotype. The chain combines TRBV7-2 with TRBJ2-1, with 12 bases that match TRBD2. Losses at the gene ends were 3 bases for V and 8 bases for J; bases not matched to a gene: 5. Germline CDR1 SGHTA, CDR2 FQGNSA. The CDR3 contains 15 residues. The CDR3 reads CASSFPLAGGDEQFF. In DNA, the CDR3 is TGTGCCAGCAGCTTTCCCCTAGCGGGGGGGGATGAGCAGTTCTTC. Variable domain in full (rest from reference TRBV7-2 and TRBJ2-1): GAGVSQSPSNKVTEKGKDVELRCDPISGHTALYWYRQSLGQGLEFLIYFQGNSAPDKSGLPSDRFSAERTGGSVSTLTIQRTQQEDSAVYLCASSFPLAGGDEQFFGPGTRLTVL.

The chain couples TRBV5-1 to TRBJ1-2, with a tentative D call TRBD1 (6 bases). The germline V gene has CDR1 SGHRS and CDR2 YFSETQ. This CDR3 region has 15 residues. Trimming shortened V by 0 bases and J by 5 bases, and 14 bases separated the two germline ends. The CDR3 here is CASSLGTGWSYGYTF. CDR3 DNA: TGCGCCAGCAGCTTGGGTACAGGGTGGTCGTATGGCTACACCTTC.